The rows below give T cell receptor beta chains drawn from one sample of a study of tumor and adjacent non-tumor tissue in lung cancer. TCRdb called the multiplex PCR reads again in MiXCR, with one record for every CDR3 protein. The sample lists roughly 44,000 distinct CDR3 sequences; roughly 60% were seen once. The sequenced sample was distant non-tumor lung tissue. These TCRs come from a woman between 40 and 55 years old with non-small cell lung cancer. Both conserved end residues are part of each CDR3. The D gene is left open where the match is weak. Clone sizes are given selectively: once, few, many, or a class where the clone is expanded.

TRBJ1-1 | few | NA | TRBV19 | CASNLGVSETFF | TGTGCCAGTAACCTGGGAGTATCTGAAACTTTCTTT
TRBJ2-7 | many | TRBD1 | TRBV4-1 | CASSQGRTGALEQYF | TGCGCCAGCAGCCAAGGCAGGACAGGGGCCCTCGAGCAGTACTTC
TRBJ1-3 | few | TRBD1 | TRBV20-1 | CSAREGTGGNTIYF | TGCAGTGCTAGAGAGGGGACAGGGGGAAACACCATATATTTT
TRBJ1-1 | NA | NA | TRBV5-6 | CASSWRATSIEAFF | TGTGCCAGCAGCTGGCGGGCCACAAGCATTGAGGCTTTCTTT
TRBJ2-5 | NA | NA | TRBV11-2 | CPSSPLSAAAQETQYF | TGTCCCAGCAGCCCTCTGAGTGCAGCCGCACAAGAGACCCAGTACTTC
TRBJ1-2 | few | NA | TRBV10-2 | CASSDGGSNGYTF | TGCGCCAGCAGTGATGGGGGAAGTAATGGCTACACCTTC
TRBJ1-5 | NA | NA | TRBV12-3/TRBV12-4 | CASSPSRTYSNQPQHF | TGTGCCAGCAGTCCCAGCAGGACCTATAGCAATCAGCCCCAGCATTTT
TRBJ2-2 | NA | NA | TRBV28 | CASSYVTETGELFF | TGTGCCAGCAGCTACGTGACTGAGACCGGGGAACTGTTCTTT
TRBJ2-3 | NA | TRBD2 | TRBV5-1 | CASGYSGTSADTQYF | TGCGCCAGCGGCTATAGCGGGACTTCTGCAGATACGCAGTATTTT
TRBJ2-7 | NA | TRBD1 | TRBV11-1 | CASNRGQSPYEQYF | TGTGCTAGCAACCGGGGACAGAGCCCCTACGAGCAGTACTTC
TRBJ2-1 | few | TRBD1 | TRBV20-1 | CSAAPGGDRGRNEQFF | TGCAGTGCTGCCCCCGGGGGGGACAGGGGGCGCAATGAGCAGTTCTTC
TRBJ2-1 | NA | NA | TRBV11-2 | CASSRTWSDNEYFF | TGTGCCAGCAGCCGGACATGGTCCGACAATGAGTACTTCTTC
TRBJ2-1 | NA | TRBD1 | TRBV12-5 | CGSGLAGTGAGNEQFF | TGTGGTAGTGGTTTGGCTGGGACAGGGGCGGGCAATGAACAGTTCTTC
TRBJ2-2 | NA | NA | TRBV12-3/TRBV12-4 | CASSDGFGVLFF | TGTGCCAGCAGCGACGGATTCGGGGTGTTGTTTTTT
TRBJ2-7 | NA | NA | TRBV6-5 | CASSYSGLGLPYEQYF | TGTGCCAGCAGTTACTCAGGGTTGGGACTTCCCTACGAGCAGTACTTC
TRBJ2-5 | NA | NA | TRBV10-3 | CAIKPPGSGETQYF | TGTGCCATCAAACCACCAGGGAGTGGAGAGACACAGTACTTC
TRBJ1-1 | NA | NA | TRBV5-4 | CANSSRDGPMNTEAFF | TGTGCCAACAGTTCCAGGGACGGACCTATGAACACTGAAGCTTTCTTT
TRBJ2-5 | NA | NA | TRBV2 | CASSQIETQYF | TGTGCCAGCAGCCAGATAGAGACCCAGTACTTC
TRBJ2-1 | many | NA | TRBV10-3 | CAIGRVESGNEQFF | TGTGCCATCGGCAGGGTCGAATCGGGCAATGAGCAGTTCTTC
TRBJ2-5 | NA | TRBD2 | TRBV12-3/TRBV12-4 | CASRTGTSGAEIQYF | TGCGCCAGCAGGACCGGGACTAGCGGGGCGGAGATCCAGTACTTC
TRBJ2-3 | once | NA | TRBV29-1 | CSVCGASTDTRYF | TGCAGCGTTTGCGGGGCTTCCACAGATACGCGTTATTTT
TRBJ2-2 | NA | TRBD2 | TRBV12-3/TRBV12-4 | CASSPGEGRVGELLF | TGTGCCAGCAGTCCGGGGGAGGGGAGGGTCGGGGAGCTGCTTTTT
TRBJ1-3 | NA | NA | TRBV6-6 | CASSAHMESTIYF | TGTGCCAGCAGTGCTCACATGGAGAGTACCATATATTTT
TRBJ2-7 | few | NA | TRBV10-1 | CAGNGQDGTSGGAWYEQYF | TGCGCCGGCAACGGACAGGACGGGACTAGTGGGGGGGCCTGGTACGAGCAGTACTTC
TRBJ2-1 | NA | NA | TRBV6-1 | CASTISGYTYNEQFF | TGTGCCAGCACAATTTCAGGGTACACCTACAATGAGCAGTTCTTC
TRBJ2-3 | NA | NA | TRBV11-2 | CVSSPLSMADTQYF | TGTGTCAGCAGCCCTCTAAGCATGGCAGATACGCAGTATTTT
TRBJ2-7 | few | NA | TRBV7-9 | CASSLAGDLSSYEQYF | TGTGCCAGCAGCTTAGCGGGGGACCTGAGCTCCTACGAGCAGTACTTC
TRBJ2-1 | NA | NA | TRBV6-6 | CANSTGSSVYKEQFF | TGTGCCAACAGTACCGGGTCTAGCGTTTACAAGGAGCAGTTCTTC
TRBJ2-3 | NA | TRBD2 | TRBV24-1 | CATSDNCGGTPDTQYF | TGTGCCACCAGTGACAATTGCGGGGGTACGCCAGATACGCAGTATTTT
TRBJ1-5 | few | NA | TRBV28 | CASSFMGASNQPQHF | TGTGCCAGCAGTTTTATGGGGGCTAGCAATCAGCCCCAGCATTTT
TRBJ2-1 | many | NA | TRBV6-1 | CASRPSSSYNEQFF | TGTGCCAGCAGACCCTCCAGCTCCTACAATGAGCAGTTCTTC
TRBJ2-3 | medium-sized | TRBD1 | TRBV12-3/TRBV12-4 | CASGRGLTDTQYF | TGTGCCAGCGGTAGGGGGCTCACAGATACGCAGTATTTT
TRBJ1-6 | NA | NA | TRBV11-2 | CVSSSTLWTNRSSPLHF | TGTGTTAGCAGCTCAACATTATGGACAAACCGGAGTTCACCCCTCCACTTT
TRBJ2-7 | many | NA | TRBV5-6 | CASSLRGLEQYF | TGTGCCAGCAGCTTGAGAGGTCTCGAGCAGTACTTC
TRBJ2-1 | NA | TRBD2 | TRBV10-2 | CISRDRLAGRGNEQFF | TGCATCAGCAGAGATCGACTAGCGGGGCGCGGCAATGAGCAGTTCTTC
TRBJ2-5 | NA | NA | TRBV10-3 | CAISDWETQYF | TGTGCCATCAGTGACTGGGAGACCCAGTACTTC
TRBJ1-2 | NA | NA | TRBV11-1 | CASSLHPYRDYGYTF | TGTGCCAGCAGCCTCCACCCCTACAGGGACTATGGATACACCTTC
TRBJ2-3 | NA | NA | TRBV6-1 | CTSSEDPGRTTDTQYF | TGCACCAGCAGTGAAGACCCCGGAAGGACCACAGATACGCAGTATTTT
TRBJ2-1 | NA | TRBD1 | TRBV7-9 | CARSMTGSGYNEQFF | TGTGCCAGGAGCATGACAGGGTCTGGATACAATGAGCAGTTCTTC
TRBJ2-1 | many | NA | TRBV6-1 | CASSEARGVNEQFF | TGTGCCAGCAGTGAAGCGCGCGGGGTGAATGAGCAGTTCTTC
TRBJ2-1 | medium-sized | NA | TRBV11-2 | CASSSLGAGEQFF | TGTGCCAGCAGCTCGCTTGGCGCCGGTGAGCAGTTCTTC
TRBJ1-1 | NA | NA | TRBV6-1 | CARSGQGPNIKAFF | TGTGCCAGAAGTGGTCAGGGCCCGAACATTAAAGCTTTCTTT
TRBJ2-3 | NA | NA | TRBV11-2 | CVSSPLIAADTQYF | TGTGTCAGCAGCCCTCTGATCGCGGCAGATACGCAGTATTTT
TRBJ2-7 | large | TRBD2 | TRBV6-2/TRBV6-3 | CASSYGRWRGAQF | TGTGCCAGCAGTTACGGGCGGTGGCGGGGGGCCCAATTC